Below are 14 T cell receptor beta chains sequenced from a single sample in a study of cytomegalovirus exposure and HLA in healthy donors. The assay was immunoSEQ multiplex PCR, and TCRdb's table has in-frame clones only and misses some. The repertoire has more than 250,000 clones, more than 80% of them found once; the top ten carry approximately 0.84%. The material sequenced was PBMCs. The origin of the receptors is a woman aged 18-35 years in good health and CMV-seronegative.

The V gene is TRBV9, the J gene TRBJ2-2, with D possibly TRBD2 on 6 matching bases. V lost 4 bases and J lost 4, with 14 bases in between. In germline, CDR1 is SGDLS, CDR2 YYNGEE. The CDR3 extends over 15 amino acids. The CDR3: CASSPFGGGTGELFF. The CDR3 DNA sequence: TGTGCCAGCAGCCCATTCGGGGGAGGCACCGGGGAGCTGTTTTTT.

This rearrangement joins TRBV6-5 to TRBJ1-5, with TRBD1 matching over 8 bases. The CDR3 length is 14 residues. J gave up 8 bases and V 2 bases, and 5 bases lay outside the gene matches. In germline, CDR1 is MNHEY, CDR2 SVGAGI. In DNA form, the CDR3 reads TGTGCCAGCAGTTACGCACAGGGGGTGGAGCCCCAGCATTTT. Translation gives CASSYAQGVEPQHF.

The V gene is TRBV6-1, the J gene TRBJ1-5; maybe TRBD1 (5 bases). The CDR3 sequence is 17 residues long. Trimming removed 2 bases from V and 0 bases from J, with 14 bases in between. Germline V gene sequence: CDR1 MNHNS, CDR2 SASEGT. The CDR3 DNA follows: TGTGCCAGCAGTGAAAAACAGGTTGGAAATAGCAATCAGCCCCAGCATTTT. It yields the protein CASSEKQVGNSNQPQHF.

The J gene is TRBJ2-7, the V gene TRBV15; D not certain. CDR3 length: 14 amino acids. Germline V gives CDR1 LNHNV, CDR2 YYDKDF (reference sequence). The V gene lost 0 bases and the J gene lost 5 bases, with 11 bases spanning the gap. As DNA, the CDR3 is TGTGCCACCAGCAGAGAGGGCGTCCCGCACGAGCAGTACTTC. This encodes CATSREGVPHEQYF.

This clone was observed a single time. This chain connects TRBV15 to TRBJ2-3, with 7 bases identical to TRBD2. CDR3 length: 16 amino acids. Germline V gene lookup returns CDR1 LNHNV and CDR2 YYDKDF (reference sequence). V shed 4 bases and J 3 bases; nucleotides not matched to a gene: 10. In DNA, the CDR3 is TGTGCCACCAGCAACACCGGATGGGAGGGGACAGATACGCAGTATTTT. This translates into CATSNTGWEGTDTQYF. The variable domain in full, completed from reference TRBV15 and TRBJ2-3, reads DAMVIQNPRYQVTQFGKPVTLSCSQTLNHNVMYWYQQKSSQAPKLLFHYYDKDFNNEADTPDNFQSRRPNTSFCFLDIRSPGLGDTAMYLCATSNTGWEGTDTQYFGPGTRLTVL.

The V and J genes are TRBV27 and TRBJ2-3, with D hard to call. This CDR3 has 15 amino acids. Germline V lookup: CDR1 MNHEY, CDR2 SMNVEV (reference sequence). Trimming cost V 7 bases and J 2 bases, with 16 bases left between them. CDR3 protein: CASKSRSSPTDTQYF. The CDR3 DNA reads as TGTGCCAGCAAGTCGCGGTCCTCCCCCACAGATACGCAGTATTTT.

The rearrangement uses TRBV5-1 and TRBJ2-1; D gene unclear. The CDR3 consists of 15 residues. V was clipped by 1 base and J by 5 bases, with 13 bases between them. Germline V gives CDR1 SGHRS, CDR2 YFSETQ. In DNA form, the CDR3 reads TGCGCCAGCAGCTTGCGGGTAGCTACTAACAATGAGCAGTTCTTC. This encodes CASSLRVATNNEQFF. The full variable domain, completed using reference TRBV5-1 and TRBJ2-1, is KAGVTQTPRYLIKTRGQQVTLSCSPISGHRSVSWYQQTPGQGLQFLFEYFSETQRNKGNFPGRFSGRQFSNSRSEMNVSTLELGDSALYLCASSLRVATNNEQFFGPGTRLTVL.

V is TRBV11-1 and J is TRBJ2-7; 7 bases agree with TRBD1. The CDR3 length is 16 residues. Germline lookup yields CDR1 SGHAT and CDR2 FQDESV (reference sequence). The V and J ends lost 0 bases and 0 bases, in that order; junction bases with no gene match: 5. CDR3 in amino acids: CASSLAGTVISYEQYF. The CDR3, as DNA: TGTGCCAGCAGCTTAGCCGGGACAGTGATCTCCTACGAGCAGTACTTC.

V usage is TRBV6-4 and J usage is TRBJ2-1; D may be TRBD2 (5 bases). Germline V lookup: CDR1 MRHNA, CDR2 SNTAGT. V lost 3 bases to trimming and J lost 0 bases, with 12 bases between them. This CDR3 comprises 16 residues. The CDR3 loop reads CASSDLVGSSYNEQFF. The CDR3 DNA sequence: TGTGCCAGCAGTGATTTAGTGGGGAGCTCCTACAATGAGCAGTTCTTC.

CDR3 residues: CASSFQQGVSNEQYF. The DNA for the CDR3 is TGCGCCAGCAGCTTTCAACAGGGAGTAAGCAACGAGCAGTACTTC. The genes are TRBV5-1 and TRBJ2-7; TRBD1 is a possible D gene (6 bases). V lost 2 bases, J lost 5 bases, and 17 bases lay in between. Looked up from germline, CDR1 is SGHRS and CDR2 is YFSETQ. This CDR3 contains 15 residues.

V and J are TRBV4-1 and TRBJ2-1; D remains unclear. Trimming stripped 2 bases from V and 0 bases from J, with 11 bases between. Germline values: CDR1 MGHRA, CDR2 YSYEKL. The CDR3 consists of 16 residues. CDR3 nucleotides: TGCGCCAGCAGCCAACCCAAGGCTAGCTCCTACAATGAGCAGTTCTTC. Protein sequence: CASSQPKASSYNEQFF.

This sequence joins TRBV7-3 and TRBJ1-2; D is perhaps TRBD1 (5 bases). The CDR3 loop spans 13 amino acids. The V end was cut by 3 bases, the J end by 8 bases, with 13 bases between. The germline gives CDR1 SGHTA, CDR2 FQGTGA. The CDR3 here is CASSFSGAGGYTF. Here the CDR3 DNA reads TGTGCCAGCAGCTTTAGTGGGGCAGGGGGCTACACCTTC.

CDR3 sequence reads: CASSQYRGLGYTF. CDR3 DNA: TGTGCCAGCAGCCAATACAGGGGTCTTGGCTACACCTTC. The V gene is TRBV16, the J gene TRBJ1-2; TRBD1 matches at 7 bases. The germline V gene encodes CDR1 KGHSY and CDR2 FQNENV. Trimming cost V 1 base and J 7 bases; bases outside gene matches: 3. The CDR3 is 13 residues long. Full variable domain (missing parts from reference TRBV16 and TRBJ1-2): GEEVAQTPKHLVRGEGQKAKLYCAPIKGHSYVFWYQQVLKNEFKFLISFQNENVFDETGMPKERFSAKCLPNSPCSLEIQATKLEDSAVYFCASSQYRGLGYTFGSGTRLTVV.

The chain links TRBV28 to TRBJ1-5, with D possibly matching TRBD1 (5 bases). CDR3 length equals 17 residues. Trimming removed 2 bases from V and 4 bases from J, with 18 bases in between. The V gene's germline CDR1 is MDHEN and CDR2 SYDVKM. The CDR3 nucleotides read TGTGCCAGCAGTTTAGCAGGGCCGTTATTAGAAAATCAGCCCCAGCATTTT. Its translation: CASSLAGPLLENQPQHF.